These 17 T cell receptor beta chains came from one sample sequenced in a study of HIV-infected patients and healthy controls. TCRdb re-derived calls from the 5' RACE reads in MiXCR, one entry per CDR3 protein. The sample yields 15,000 to 20,000 distinct CDR3 sequences, over 15% seen once. The sequenced material came from CD8+ T cells from blood. These receptors all stem from a human donor in good health.

This clonotype was seen repeatedly, ten times or more. V gene TRBV6-5 combines with J gene TRBJ2-7; 7 nucleotides line up with TRBD2. The CDR3 consists of 13 residues. Germline CDR1 MNHEY, CDR2 SVGAGI. Germline trimming cut 5 bases from V and 3 bases from J; bases unmatched to any gene: 4. This CDR3 is CASSPGEGYEQYF. CDR3 nucleotides: TGTGCCAGCAGTCCGGGGGAGGGCTACGAGCAGTACTTC.

This clonotype was recorded at least ten times. This chain connects TRBV10-2 to TRBJ1-2; the D is unclear. Per germline, CDR1 WSHSY and CDR2 SAAADI. This CDR3 region has 14 residues. The V gene lost 3 bases and the J gene lost 0 bases, with 8 bases spanning the gap. CDR3 coding DNA: TGCGCCAGCAGTGATAACCCCGCTAACTATGGCTACACCTTC. Translating gives CASSDNPANYGYTF.

Many counts were recorded for this clonotype. V and J are TRBV12-3 or TRBV12-4 and TRBJ2-7; 9 bases align to TRBD2. V shed 2 bases and J 2 bases; nucleotides not matched to a gene: 1. This CDR3 spans 14 amino acids. The CDR3 nucleotides read TGTGCCAGCAGTTTATTAGCGGGGGCCTACGAGCAGTACTTC. This sequence encodes CASSLLAGAYEQYF.

This clonotype was recorded many times. The CDR3 DNA reads TGCAGTGCTAGGGCCGGGGCCGACGGTGGCGAGCAGTACTTC. Its protein is CSARAGADGGEQYF. The genes are TRBV20-1 and TRBJ2-7; the D call may be TRBD1 or TRBD2 (5 bases each). Germline V gene lookup returns CDR1 DFQATT and CDR2 SNEGSKA (reference sequence). The CDR3 has 14 amino acids. The V end lost 3 bases, the J end lost 6 bases, and 18 bases lay between the germline ends.

This clonotype was seen at least ten times. CDR3 in DNA: TGTGCCAGCAGCCCCGGACTAGCGGGAGAACACTCCTACAATGAGCAGTTCTTC. It specifies CASSPGLAGEHSYNEQFF. The chain links TRBV7-6 to TRBJ2-1; 13 bases agree with TRBD2. Germline-derived CDR1 and CDR2 are SGHVS and FNYEAQ. CDR3 size: 18 residues. V was pared by 5 bases and J by 0 bases, with 7 bases of the junction left unmatched. Based on the CDR3 plus reference TRBV7-6 and TRBJ2-1, the full variable domain is GAGVSQSPRYKVTKRGQDVALRCDPISGHVSLYWYRQALGQGPEFLTYFNYEAQQDKSGLPNDRFSAERPEGSISTLTIQRTEQRDSAMYRCASSPGLAGEHSYNEQFFGPGTRLTVL.

This clonotype was counted between two and nine times. As DNA, the CDR3 is TGTGCCAGCAGCTTGCAGGGGGCTGTCTACAATGAGCAGTTCTTC. This codes for CASSLQGAVYNEQFF. The genes are TRBV5-6 and TRBJ2-1, with 8 positions matching TRBD1. CDR1 is SGHDT and CDR2 is YYEEEE in the germline V gene. The CDR3 is made up of 15 amino acids. With 1 base clipped from V and 3 bases from J, the junction kept 3 bases outside the gene matches.

As regards this clonotype: This may be a read error: a much more frequent sequence differs by one nucleotide. This chain links TRBV12-5 with TRBJ2-7; D could derive from TRBD1 or TRBD2 (5 bases each). The ends were cut back, 7 bases at V and 9 bases at J, with 22 bases in the middle. The CDR3 is 14 residues long. The germline V gene has CDR1 LGHNT and CDR2 FRNRAP. The CDR3 sequence is CASEGANRRNVQYF. Written as DNA, the CDR3 is TGTGCTAGTGAGGGAGCGAACAGGCGGAACGTGCAGTACTTC.

The chain has TRBV25-1 and TRBJ1-2; 7 bases fit TRBD1. The CDR3 covers 16 residues. Germline V gene data show CDR1 as MGHDK and CDR2 as SYGVNS. Unmatched junction bases numbered 12, after V lost 1 base and J lost 7 bases. CDR3 residues: CASSEFIGQDEGGYTF. DNA for the CDR3: TGTGCCAGCAGTGAATTCATCGGACAGGATGAAGGTGGCTACACCTTC.

The table lists this clonotype with a few counts. This chain uses TRBV7-6 with TRBJ2-1; 9 nucleotides align to TRBD2. Trimming cost V 4 bases and J 6 bases; bases outside gene matches: 19. Germline CDR1 reads SGHVS; CDR2 reads FNYEAQ. The CDR3 consists of 19 residues. CDR3 region: CASSSWDSRGLAGPNEQFF. The CDR3 coding sequence is TGTGCCAGCAGCTCCTGGGACAGCCGGGGCCTAGCGGGGCCCAATGAGCAGTTCTTC.

V is TRBV5-4 and J is TRBJ1-2; D is unclear. CDR1 SGHNT and CDR2 YYREEE come from the germline V gene (reference sequence). This CDR3 has 13 residues. Trimming pared 1 base from V and 4 bases from J, leaving 8 bases between. The CDR3 DNA reads as TGTGCCAGCAGCTTGAGGGCGTCCTATGGCTACACCTTC. Translating gives CASSLRASYGYTF.

This clonotype was recorded many times. This chain joins TRBV6-2 or TRBV6-3 and TRBJ2-6; D gene unclear. The V end was cut by 7 bases, the J end by 0 bases, with 10 bases between. The germline V gene encodes CDR1 MNHEY and CDR2 SVGEGT. The CDR3 has 15 amino acids. The CDR3 here is CASTRTFSGANVLTF. The CDR3 coding sequence is TGTGCCAGCACACGGACCTTCTCTGGGGCCAACGTCCTGACTTTC.

This clonotype was observed many times. The chain has TRBV7-9 and TRBJ2-7; TRBD2 might be the D (5 bases). The CDR3 consists of 18 residues. V gave up 5 bases and J gave up 1 base, with 24 bases separating them. Germline lookup yields CDR1 SEHNR and CDR2 FQNEAQ (reference sequence). Here the CDR3 DNA reads TGTGCCAGCAGCGGTAGTCGATATGGCGGGTCTCCATCCTACGAGCAGTACTTC. Translated: CASSGSRYGGSPSYEQYF.

This clonotype has more than one count but fewer than ten. CDR3 loop: CASSLATGGLRSYEQYF. The CDR3 DNA sequence: TGTGCCAGCAGCTTAGCAACTGGGGGCTTGCGCTCCTACGAGCAGTACTTC. This chain uses TRBV11-2 with TRBJ2-7; weak D call: TRBD1 (6 bases). CDR1 and CDR2 from the germline V gene are SGHAT and FQNNGV. The germline V and J ends were trimmed by 1 base and 0 bases, with 16 bases remaining between them. The CDR3 is made up of 17 amino acids. Using reference TRBV11-2 and TRBJ2-7 for the parts outside the CDR3, the full variable domain is EAGVAQSPRYKIIEKRQSVAFWCNPISGHATLYWYQQILGQGPKLLIQFQNNGVVDDSQLPKDRFSAERLKGVDSTLKIQPAKLEDSAVYLCASSLATGGLRSYEQYFGPGTRLTVT.

A few counts support this clonotype. The gene calls are TRBV6-2 or TRBV6-3 and TRBJ2-7; 10 nucleotides line up with TRBD1. CDR3 length equals 15 residues. The germline gives CDR1 MNHEY, CDR2 SVGEGT. The J segment lost 5 bases and the V segment lost 7 bases, leaving 11 bases of the junction unmatched. The CDR3 loop reads CASTPAGTGVHEQYF. Here the CDR3 DNA reads TGTGCCAGCACCCCGGCCGGGACAGGGGTCCACGAGCAGTACTTC.

This clonotype was detected many times. The V gene is TRBV6-1, the J gene TRBJ2-2, with 7 nucleotides matching TRBD1. Losses at the gene ends were 8 bases for V and 5 bases for J; bases not matched to a gene: 8. The CDR3 is made up of 14 amino acids. CDR1 is MNHNS and CDR2 is SASEGT in the germline V gene. Here the CDR3 reads CASPDTGDTGELFF. CDR3 in DNA: TGTGCCAGCCCGGACACAGGGGATACCGGGGAGCTGTTTTTT.

The chain carries TRBV4-3 and TRBJ2-1, with 8 bases aligning to TRBD1. CDR1 and CDR2 from the germline V gene are LGHNA and YSLEER. The CDR3 contains 17 residues. V gave up 0 bases and J gave up 6 bases; unmatched junction bases: 10. This CDR3 is CASSQDRTQGASNEQFF. The CDR3 DNA is TGCGCCAGCAGCCAAGATCGAACCCAGGGGGCAAGCAATGAGCAGTTCTTC.

This chain uses TRBV29-1 with TRBJ2-3, with D possibly matching TRBD2 (7 bases). The CDR3 is made up of 15 amino acids. CDR1 is SQVTM, CDR2 ANQGSEA, per germline. The V and J ends lost 5 bases and 2 bases respectively, with 17 bases between them. The CDR3 loop reads CSVRGGDFATDTQYF. In DNA form, the CDR3 reads TGCAGCGTTAGGGGGGGGGACTTTGCCACAGATACGCAGTATTTT.